These 13 T cell receptor beta chains originate from one sample sequenced in a study of blood T cell repertoires in COVID-19. This table comes from immunoSEQ multiplex PCR, and its TCRdb copy is limited to in-frame clones, with some not included. This table has some 100,000 clones, roughly 87% appearing once. The sample taken for sequencing was peripheral blood. The receptors originated from a human donor in a cohort sampled during active COVID-19.

This chain connects TRBV7-9 to TRBJ2-2; 9 bases align to TRBD1. This CDR3 contains 18 residues. Trimming took 2 bases from V and 1 from J; bases not matched to a gene: 8. Per germline, CDR1 SEHNR and CDR2 FQNEAQ (reference sequence). CDR3 in DNA: TGTGCCAGCAGCTTAACCGGGACAGGGCGGCTGAACACCGGGGAGCTGTTTTTT. This translates into CASSLTGTGRLNTGELFF.

This chain connects TRBV5-1 to TRBJ1-4; 8 nucleotides match TRBD1. CDR3 length: 14 residues. Germline CDR1 SGHRS, CDR2 YFSETQ. V lost 9 bases to trimming and J lost 3 bases; unmatched junction nucleotides: 7. The CDR3 bases are TGCGCCACCTCGCAGGGGGCGCCTAATGAAAAACTGTTTTTT. Translation: CATSQGAPNEKLFF.

J is TRBJ1-1 and V is TRBV19; D is perhaps TRBD1 (5 bases). The ends were cut back, 4 bases at V and 4 bases at J, with 16 bases in the middle. The CDR3 spans 15 residues. The germline V gene encodes CDR1 LNHDA and CDR2 SQIVND (reference sequence). CDR3 sequence: CASSNHRSAGTEAFF. CDR3 nucleotides: TGTGCCAGTAGTAATCACAGGAGCGCAGGCACTGAAGCTTTCTTT. Together with reference TRBV19 and TRBJ1-1, the CDR3 gives the full variable domain: DGGITQSPKYLFRKEGQNVTLSCEQNLNHDAMYWYRQDPGQGLRLIYYSQIVNDFQKGDIAEGYSVSREKKESFPLTVTSAQKNPTAFYLCASSNHRSAGTEAFFGQGTRLTVV.

This chain joins TRBV2 and TRBJ1-6, with D tentatively TRBD1 (5 bases). The CDR3 is made up of 14 amino acids. The germline V gene has CDR1 SNHLY and CDR2 FYNNEI. Trimming shortened V by 6 bases and J by 7 bases, and 13 bases separated the two germline ends. The CDR3 sequence is CASSEWGVNSPLHF. CDR3 bases: TGTGCCAGCAGCGAATGGGGGGTAAATTCACCCCTCCACTTT.

V gene TRBV15 combines with J gene TRBJ1-2; D possibly corresponds to TRBD1 (5 bases). The CDR3 is 15 residues long. V lost 3 bases to trimming and J lost 4 bases, with 15 bases between them. In germline, CDR1 is LNHNV, CDR2 YYDKDF (reference sequence). CDR3 DNA: TGTGCCACCAGCAGGCCGGGACTGCTCCTCTATGGCTACACCTTC. Its protein is CATSRPGLLLYGYTF.

The chain uses TRBV27 and TRBJ1-3; possibly TRBD1 for D (6 bases). CDR1 and CDR2 from the germline V gene are MNHEY and SMNVEV (reference sequence). The CDR3 extends over 14 amino acids. V lost 7 bases and J lost 7, with 17 bases in between. The DNA for the CDR3 is TGTGCCAGCAAAAGACAGGCGGATGAGAACACCATATATTTT. This translates into CASKRQADENTIYF.

The V and J genes are TRBV20-1 and TRBJ2-1; a weak D match, TRBD2 (6 bases). Trimming pared 3 bases from V and 6 bases from J, leaving 15 bases between. The CDR3 is 14 amino acids. The germline V gene encodes CDR1 DFQATT and CDR2 SNEGSKA (reference sequence). The CDR3: CSASRPGLLNEQFF. The CDR3 DNA sequence: TGCAGTGCTAGTAGACCGGGACTCCTCAATGAGCAGTTCTTC.

A single count supports this clone. The rearrangement links TRBV10-1 to TRBJ2-2; D remains unclear. The germline V gene has CDR1 WNHNN and CDR2 SYGVQD (reference sequence). V was pared by 8 bases and J by 6 bases, with 16 bases between. This CDR3 has 14 residues. CDR3 protein: CASSSRVEAGELFF. The CDR3 DNA reads TGCGCCAGCTCTTCTAGAGTCGAGGCCGGGGAGCTGTTTTTT.

The chain carries TRBV2 and TRBJ2-5; possible D gene TRBD2, 5 bases. The CDR3 is 13 amino acids. V was cut by 4 bases and J by 5 bases, with 11 bases left in between. CDR1 SNHLY and CDR2 FYNNEI come from the germline V gene. Written as DNA, the CDR3 is TGTGCCAGCAGTGCCATGGTAGCGGAGACCCAGTACTTC. Its protein product is CASSAMVAETQYF.

The chain has TRBV7-3 and TRBJ1-1; possibly TRBD1 for D (5 bases). Germline V CDR1 and CDR2: SGHTA, FQGTGA. There are 12 residues in the CDR3. V dropped 1 base and J dropped 10 bases, with 10 bases sitting between them. Written as DNA, the CDR3 is TGTGCCAGCAGCTTAATGGGGGGGAGAGCTTTCTTT. It is translated as CASSLMGGRAFF.

This clone was counted a few times. V and J are TRBV2 and TRBJ2-5; possibly TRBD2 for D (6 bases). Germline V CDR1 and CDR2: SNHLY, FYNNEI. Trimming stripped 5 bases from V and 3 bases from J, with 7 bases between. This CDR3 has 12 amino acids. The CDR3 here is CASSRLEETQYF. The CDR3 nucleotides are TGTGCCAGCAGTAGACTAGAAGAGACCCAGTACTTC.

The chain is built from TRBV19 and TRBJ2-7; 11 bases agree with TRBD2. Germline CDR1 is LNHDA and CDR2 is SQIVND (reference sequence). The CDR3 has 13 residues. Losses at the gene ends were 6 bases for V and 4 bases for J; bases not matched to a gene: 2. The CDR3 nucleotides are TGTGCCAGTAGGACTAGCGGGACTTACGAGCAGTACTTC. Its protein is CASRTSGTYEQYF.

This rearrangement joins TRBV7-2 to TRBJ2-5; D is unresolved. V shed 1 base and J shed 0 bases, with 6 bases lying between them. This CDR3 has 14 residues. Germline V gene data show CDR1 as SGHTA and CDR2 as FQGNSA. Written as DNA, the CDR3 is TGTGCCAGCAGCTTAGAACAGAACCAAGAGACCCAGTACTTC. This sequence encodes CASSLEQNQETQYF. The full variable domain, rest sourced from reference TRBV7-2 and TRBJ2-5, is GAGVSQSPSNKVTEKGKDVELRCDPISGHTALYWYRQSLGQGLEFLIYFQGNSAPDKSGLPSDRFSAERTGGSVSTLTIQRTQQEDSAVYLCASSLEQNQETQYFGPGTRLLVL.